There are a few counts of the clone carrying this T cell receptor (beta chain). Profiled with immunoSEQ multiplex PCR; TCRdb holds only in-frame clones, not every one. Of 110,000 to 150,000 clones in the sample, 70% to 90% were seen once. This sample was taken from a study of T cell responses to AZD1222 COVID-19 vaccine. CDR3 length: 14 amino acids. Unmatched junction bases numbered 3, after V lost 2 bases and J lost 1 base. Germline CDR1 SGHDT, CDR2 YYEEEE. The chain recombines TRBV5-6 with TRBJ2-7; 7 positions match TRBD1. The sequence was obtained from an adult in good health. The sequencing used peripheral blood, collected on day 0 of AZD1222 vaccination. Here the CDR3 reads CASSFDRVSYEQYF. The CDR3 DNA reads as TGTGCCAGCAGCTTCGACAGGGTATCCTACGAGCAGTACTTC.